What follows describes a single T cell receptor (beta chain). The target of this receptor is not known. Base qualities are not recorded, but no much larger clone differs from it by a single base. This sample is part of a study of OX40 agonist ivuxolimab in advanced cancers. In terms of the full investigation: Ivuxolimab, which targeted the costimulatory receptor OX40 (CD134), was an agonistic, fully human IgG2 monoclonal antibody. Intravenous ivuxolimab was administered to patients every 2 weeks at six dose levels: 0.01, 0.1, 0.3, 1.5, 3 and 10 mg/kg. The paper covers the monotherapy dose-escalation part of the phase I ivuxolimab trial, which included N ≈ 57 patients. Partial responses occurred in three dose-escalation patients: two with cutaneous melanoma and one with hepatocellular carcinoma. Prior anti-PD-1, anti-PD-L1 or anti-CTLA-4 therapy was permitted, and 30% to 50% of dose-escalation patients had received checkpoint inhibitors. A male proportion of around 83% and a mean age of approximately 58 years, ranging from roughly 23 to 80, were recorded for the dose-escalation cohort. Peripheral TCRbeta sequencing aimed to test whether ivuxolimab altered TCR sequence diversity and caused clonal T-cell expansion. Of the 50 to 55 patients in dose escalation, about 20 had hepatocellular carcinoma, some 15 had melanoma, 9 had renal cell carcinoma and 9 had head and neck cancer.

The paper as a whole reports these results and caveats: Low levels of normalized T-cell clonal expansion were also seen in some patients who did not respond. On average, CD8+ T cells showed more expanded clones than CD4+ T cells after ivuxolimab. Which antigens the clonally expanded peripheral T cells were specific for was not determined. At doses of 0.1 to 3.0 mg/kg, clonal expansion of both CD4+ and CD8+ T cells in blood was seen between baseline and week 6. In partial responders in the 0.1-3.0 mg/kg groups, normalized peripheral clonal expansion was found to be among the lowest, especially among CD8+ T cells.

The trial excluded patients who had a history of autoimmune disease or who were on systemic immunosuppression. Peripheral blood for TCR sequencing was collected from all dose cohorts at baseline, on cycle 4 day 1, and on cycle 7 day 1. The samples were taken from a phase I, first-in-human, multicenter, open-label dose-escalation trial of ivuxolimab. The trial enrolled adults with locally advanced or metastatic head and neck squamous cell, hepatocellular, melanoma or renal cell carcinoma. CD4+ and CD8+ T cells were sorted separately from peripheral blood before TCR sequencing. Genomic DNA was isolated from the sorted cells so that the TCRbeta CDR3 region could be sequenced. The immunoSEQ Assay was used for sequencing of TCRbeta CDR3 regions. TCRdb holds this immuneACCESS table with in-frame rearrangements only. Some clones are missing; in checked studies, unresolved V genes explain under half, and the rest has no known cause. This sample lists roughly 60,000 clones; about 86% were detected once. The ten largest clones capture around 2.1% of the sample.

V lost 5 bases and J lost 2 bases; the stretch between them is 13 bases long. Its CDR3 holds 14 amino acids, cysteine through phenylalanine. Only the CDR3 region is kept as DNA, spanning 42 bases read in frame from base 1. CDR1 and CDR2 are read off the germline V gene as SGHNT and YENEEA. The sample consisted of CD4+ or CD8+ T cells sorted from blood, taken in a trial of the OX40 agonist ivuxolimab. The sequence links TRBV11-3 to TRBJ2-7, and possibly TRBD1, on 7 matching bases. This sequence was found in an adult with an advanced solid tumor such as melanoma, head and neck, liver or kidney cancer. The CDR3 is CASSAGQWAYEQYF. The bases are TGTGCCAGCAGCGCGGGACAGTGGGCCTACGAGCAGTACTTC.